This entry describes one TCR beta chain. Its antigen is not known. The record originates from a study of beta chain features in type 1 diabetes. The investigators reverse transcribed all of the isolated RNA, so they sequenced expressed TCRB transcripts. Generated by immunoSEQ multiplex PCR, the TCRdb table keeps only in-frame clones and is missing some. The profile shows hundreds of thousands of clones, 6.5% to 10% of them singletons. Whole-study results and caveats: When cDNA is sequenced, cells with high TCR expression could be over-represented.

This CDR3 region has 16 residues. V was shortened by 4 bases and J by 3 bases, with 19 bases between the two germline ends. CDR1 is MDHEN, CDR2 SYDVKM, per germline. This receptor was identified in a woman aged 18-29 years in good health. The rearrangement uses TRBV28 and TRBJ2-7; possible D gene TRBD1, 6 bases. Sequenced input: central memory CD4+ T cells from blood. CDR3 region: CASSYSFRTDFYEQYF. The DNA for the CDR3 is TGTGCCAGCAGTTATTCATTTCGGACAGATTTCTACGAGCAGTACTTC. Variable domain in full (rest from reference TRBV28 and TRBJ2-7): DVKVTQSSRYLVKRTGEKVFLECVQDMDHENMFWYRQDPGLGLRLIYFSYDVKMKEKGDIPEGYSVSREKKERFSLILESASTNQTSMYLCASSYSFRTDFYEQYFGPGTRLTVT.